These 29 T cell receptor beta chains were sequenced from one sample in a study of T cells expressing NK-cell markers. TCRdb reworked the 5' RACE reads into one entry per CDR3 protein, no DNA. There are roughly 170,000 distinct CDR3 sequences in the sample, with around 18% held by the top ten. Sequencing used blood T cells: a sorted CD56 or NKG2C T cell subset, CD4+ or CD8+ T cells, or bulk PBMC T cells (not recorded which). Source of these receptors: a woman between 18 and 70 years old in good health.

The chain joins TRBV10-3 to TRBJ2-6; TCRdb names TRBD1, which stays unverified in the absence of DNA. The CDR3 has 18 amino acids. CDR1 and CDR2 from the germline V gene are ENHRY and SYGVKD. The CDR3 spells CAISGSPGQTSGANVLTF.

The V call is TRBV27, the J call TRBJ2-3; TCRdb names TRBD2, which stays unverified in the absence of DNA. The CDR3 spans 18 residues. The germline gives CDR1 MNHEY, CDR2 SMNVEV (reference sequence). The CDR3 protein is CASSSTPPRGGPRDTQYF.

The chain carries TRBV9 and TRBJ2-1; TCRdb returns TRBD1, unconfirmable since there is no DNA. This CDR3 has 15 amino acids. Germline lookup yields CDR1 SGDLS and CDR2 YYNGEE. The CDR3 spells CATAPTGGPYNEQFF.

V is TRBV5-1 and J is TRBJ1-1; without DNA, the TCRdb call of TRBD1 cannot be checked. CDR3 length: 17 residues. CDR1 and CDR2 (germline): SGHRS, YFSETQ. CDR3 sequence reads: CASSLAPLGGLNTEAFF.

The chain carries TRBV19 and TRBJ2-5. CDR3 length: 13 residues. Germline CDR1 is LNHDA and CDR2 is SQIVND (reference sequence). CDR3 amino acids: CASSPTDRETQYF.

This chain connects TRBV10-3 to TRBJ1-1; TCRdb outputs TRBD1, but without DNA this stays unchecked. Germline lookup yields CDR1 ENHRY and CDR2 SYGVKD. The CDR3 extends over 13 amino acids. CDR3 loop: CAISERWDRGAFF.

The V gene is TRBV9, the J gene TRBJ1-6; TCRdb outputs TRBD1, but without DNA this stays unchecked. Per the germline V gene, CDR1 is SGDLS and CDR2 is YYNGEE. This CDR3 is built from 14 residues. CDR3 region: CASSGGTGGSPLHF.

The gene calls are TRBV6-1 and TRBJ1-1. The CDR3 extends over 13 amino acids. Looked up from germline, CDR1 is MNHNS and CDR2 is SASEGT. The CDR3 reads CASTTGSKTEAFF.

The rearrangement uses TRBV29-1 and TRBJ1-2; absent DNA, TCRdb's TRBD1 call cannot be checked. CDR1 is SQVTM and CDR2 is ANQGSEA in the germline V gene. The CDR3 extends over 14 amino acids. The CDR3 sequence: CSVEEDEGIYGYTF.

The chain uses TRBV6-5 and TRBJ2-1; lacking DNA, the TRBD1 call made by TCRdb goes unchecked. Germline V gives CDR1 MNHEY, CDR2 SVGAGI. The CDR3 sequence is 16 residues long. CDR3: CASSYFPPGPGNEQFF.

The chain joins TRBV6-1 to TRBJ2-1. This CDR3 has 13 amino acids. CDR1 and CDR2 (germline): MNHNS, SASEGT. This CDR3 reads CASKIFGNAEQFF.

CDR3 residues: CASSPGTSGDTQYF. The rearrangement joins TRBV12-3 or TRBV12-4 to TRBJ2-3; TCRdb reports TRBD1, a call that lacks DNA to check it against. The CDR3 spans 14 residues.

The V call is TRBV20-1, the J call TRBJ2-7; without DNA, the TCRdb call of TRBD2 cannot be checked. Per the germline V gene, CDR1 is DFQATT and CDR2 is SNEGSKA (reference sequence). The CDR3 runs to 15 residues. The CDR3 sequence is CSASRLAGIADEQYF.

V and J are TRBV5-1 and TRBJ2-3. The CDR3 has 14 amino acids. Germline loops: CDR1 SGHRS, CDR2 YFSETQ. The CDR3 protein is CASSFGRSTDTQYF.

The chain is built from TRBV9 and TRBJ2-7; the D call from TCRdb, TRBD2, cannot be confirmed without DNA. CDR3 length: 15 residues. Germline V gene data show CDR1 as SGDLS and CDR2 as YYNGEE. The chain's CDR3 is CASSVELGPTYEQYF.

V is TRBV5-1 and J is TRBJ2-5. Germline V gene data show CDR1 as SGHRS and CDR2 as YFSETQ. CDR3 length: 13 amino acids. CDR3 residues: CASSLEASETQYF.

The chain carries TRBV7-8 and TRBJ2-1. Germline V gene data show CDR1 as SGHVS and CDR2 as FQNEAQ. The length of the CDR3 is 14 residues. This CDR3 is CASSLEGGFGEQFF.

The V call is TRBV7-2, the J call TRBJ1-1; TCRdb selects TRBD1, and the lack of DNA leaves this call unchecked. The CDR3 spans 14 residues. In germline, CDR1 is SGHTA, CDR2 FQGNSA. The CDR3 here is CASSRGNMNTEAFF.

This chain links TRBV6-6 with TRBJ2-5; without DNA, the TCRdb call of TRBD1 cannot be checked. CDR1 and CDR2 from the germline V gene are MNHNY and SVGAGI (reference sequence). CDR3 length: 12 amino acids. The CDR3 region is CASSQRGQTQYF.

The gene calls are TRBV7-2 and TRBJ2-1. Looked up from germline, CDR1 is SGHTA and CDR2 is FQGNSA. The CDR3 is 15 amino acids. CDR3 region: CASSLWLSSYNEQFF.

The chain carries TRBV6-5 and TRBJ1-2; the D call from TCRdb, TRBD1, cannot be confirmed without DNA. Germline V gene sequence: CDR1 MNHEY, CDR2 SVGAGI. The CDR3 has 14 amino acids. This chain's CDR3 is CASSYSTGGYGYTF.

V usage is TRBV20-1 and J usage is TRBJ2-5. Germline V gene lookup returns CDR1 DFQATT and CDR2 SNEGSKA (reference sequence). This CDR3 spans 14 amino acids. The CDR3 protein is CSARFQDHQETQYF.

The V call is TRBV28, the J call TRBJ2-1; TCRdb selects TRBD2, and the lack of DNA leaves this call unchecked. Germline CDR1 and CDR2: MDHEN and SYDVKM. CDR3 length: 13 residues. The CDR3 is CASSRGRDNEQFF.

CDR3 in amino acids: CAWSRSGRGVEQFF. The rearrangement joins TRBV30 to TRBJ2-1; TCRdb's D call, TRBD2, is unchecked because there is no DNA. Germline V gives CDR1 GTSNPN, CDR2 SVGIG (reference sequence). The CDR3 consists of 14 residues.

The chain employs TRBV5-5 and TRBJ2-6; checking the TCRdb D call of TRBD1 is not possible without DNA. Germline CDR1 is SGHKS and CDR2 is YYEKEE (reference sequence). The CDR3 length is 16 residues. The CDR3 here is CASKGQLSSGANVLTF.

This sequence joins TRBV12-3 or TRBV12-4 and TRBJ1-2; the TCRdb D gene call, TRBD1, has no DNA to confirm it. The CDR3 covers 14 residues. The CDR3 loop is CASSLQGLFYGYTF.

The chain has TRBV5-1 and TRBJ1-5. Germline V gives CDR1 SGHRS, CDR2 YFSETQ. The CDR3 length is 17 residues. CDR3: CASSSGPPPGGNQPQHF.

This chain joins TRBV19 and TRBJ1-1; TCRdb picks TRBD1, but there is no DNA to check that call. CDR1 is LNHDA, CDR2 SQIVND, per germline (reference sequence). The CDR3 length is 15 residues. The CDR3 region is CASSTAGGARTEAFF.

This sequence joins TRBV3-1 and TRBJ1-5. Looked up from germline, CDR1 is LGHDT and CDR2 is YNNKEL (reference sequence). The CDR3 covers 14 residues. The CDR3 region is CASSQGSGNQPQHF.